The sequence of this T cell receptor (beta chain) was determined in a study of shared clonotypes between healthy human individuals. Study in general: Three plates each covered CD4 naive and memory; CD8 naive two, CD8 memory one.

The assay was carried out at the deep level. Clones were sequenced by immunoSEQ multiplex PCR, and TCRdb holds only the in-frame ones, with some missing. The top ten hold 0.36% of the sample, which has 1,400,000 or so clones, less than 99% seen once. From germline, CDR1 is MNHNS and CDR2 SASEGT. Between the trimmed V and J ends, which lost 3 bases and 4 bases, there was a span of 7 bases. The CDR3 is 13 residues long. Study outcomes and limitations: Across several donors, naive CD4 shared around 5%, naive CD8 around 3.5%, memory CD4 more than 2%, memory CD8 0.4%.

This clone was picked up one time. No antigen is known for it. Other DNA sequences of this sample code for an identical CDR3. The sample taken for sequencing was naive CD4+ T cells sorted from blood. Subset described: CD45RA+ positively selected. The rearrangement links TRBV6-1 to TRBJ1-5; a weak D match, TRBD1 (5 bases). The receptor was isolated from a man aged 25-45 years in good health. CDR3 DNA sequence: TGTGCCAGCAGTGAGGGGACGAATCAGCCCCAGCATTTT. It specifies CASSEGTNQPQHF.